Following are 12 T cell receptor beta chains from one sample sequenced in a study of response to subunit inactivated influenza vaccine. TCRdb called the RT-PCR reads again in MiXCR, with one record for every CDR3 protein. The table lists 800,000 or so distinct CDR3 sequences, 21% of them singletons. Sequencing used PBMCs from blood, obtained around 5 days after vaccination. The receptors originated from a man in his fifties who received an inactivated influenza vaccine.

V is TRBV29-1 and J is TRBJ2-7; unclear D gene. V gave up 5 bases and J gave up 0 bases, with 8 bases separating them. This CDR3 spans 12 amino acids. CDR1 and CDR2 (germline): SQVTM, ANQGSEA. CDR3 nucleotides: TGCAGCGTTCAGGATAACTCCTACGAGCAGTACTTC. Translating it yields CSVQDNSYEQYF.

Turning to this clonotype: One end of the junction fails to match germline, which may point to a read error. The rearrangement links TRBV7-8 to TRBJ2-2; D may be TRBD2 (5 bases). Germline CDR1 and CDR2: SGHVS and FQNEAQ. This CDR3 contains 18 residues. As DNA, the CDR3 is TGTGCCAGCAGTTTAGTAGGAGGCGTTGGTCAATACACCGGGGAGCTGTTTTTT. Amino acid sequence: CASSLVGGVGQYTGELFF.

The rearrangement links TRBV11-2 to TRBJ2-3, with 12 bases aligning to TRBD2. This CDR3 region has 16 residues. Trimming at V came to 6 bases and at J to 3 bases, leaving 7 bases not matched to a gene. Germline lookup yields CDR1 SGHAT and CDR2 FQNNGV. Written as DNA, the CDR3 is TGTGCCAGCAGACGGACTAGCGGGATGGAGACAGATACGCAGTATTTT. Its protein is CASRRTSGMETDTQYF.

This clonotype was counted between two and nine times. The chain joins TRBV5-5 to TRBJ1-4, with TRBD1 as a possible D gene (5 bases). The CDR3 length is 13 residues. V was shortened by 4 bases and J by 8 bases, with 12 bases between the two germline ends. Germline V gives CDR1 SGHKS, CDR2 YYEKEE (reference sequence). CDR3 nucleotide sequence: TGTGCCAGCAGCCAACGGACAAACGAAAAACTGTTTTTT. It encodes CASSQRTNEKLFF.

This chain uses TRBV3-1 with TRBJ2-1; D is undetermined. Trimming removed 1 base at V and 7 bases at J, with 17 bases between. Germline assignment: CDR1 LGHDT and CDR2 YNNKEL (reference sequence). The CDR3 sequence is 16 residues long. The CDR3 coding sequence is TGTGCCAGCAGCCAAGTTCGCTTGGGGTTTGGGAATGAGCAGTTCTTC. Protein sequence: CASSQVRLGFGNEQFF.

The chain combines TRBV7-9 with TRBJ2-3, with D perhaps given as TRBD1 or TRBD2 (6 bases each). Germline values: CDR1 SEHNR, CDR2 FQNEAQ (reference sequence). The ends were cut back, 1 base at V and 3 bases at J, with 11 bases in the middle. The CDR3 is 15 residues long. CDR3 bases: TGTGCCAGCAGCTTAGACAGGAGGGGGACAGATACGCAGTATTTT. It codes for CASSLDRRGTDTQYF.

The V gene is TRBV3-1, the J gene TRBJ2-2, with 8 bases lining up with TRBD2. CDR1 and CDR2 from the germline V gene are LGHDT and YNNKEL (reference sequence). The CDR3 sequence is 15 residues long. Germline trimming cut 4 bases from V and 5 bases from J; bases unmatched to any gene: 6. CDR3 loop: CASSPGTRGTGELFF. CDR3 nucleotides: TGTGCCAGCAGCCCAGGGACTAGGGGGACCGGGGAGCTGTTTTTT.

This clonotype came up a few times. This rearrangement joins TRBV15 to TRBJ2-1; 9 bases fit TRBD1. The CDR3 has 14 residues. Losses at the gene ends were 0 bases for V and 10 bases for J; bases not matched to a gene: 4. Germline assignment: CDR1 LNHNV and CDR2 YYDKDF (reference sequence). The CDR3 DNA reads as TGTGCCACCAGCAGAGATCAGGGGACAGGGGAGCAGTTCTTC. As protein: CATSRDQGTGEQFF.

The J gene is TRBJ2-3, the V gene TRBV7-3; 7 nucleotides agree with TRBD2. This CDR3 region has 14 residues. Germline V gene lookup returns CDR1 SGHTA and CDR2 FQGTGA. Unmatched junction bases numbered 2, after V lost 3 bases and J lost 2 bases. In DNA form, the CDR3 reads TGTGCCAGCAGCTTGGGACTAACCACAGATACGCAGTATTTT. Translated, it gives CASSLGLTTDTQYF.

CDR3: CASSSLWGTANSYNEQFF. The CDR3 DNA is TGTGCCAGCAGTTCATTGTGGGGGACTGCCAATTCCTACAATGAGCAGTTCTTC. V gene TRBV12-3 or TRBV12-4 combines with J gene TRBJ2-1, with D perhaps matching TRBD2 (6 bases). This CDR3 is 18 amino acids long. The V gene lost 4 bases and the J gene lost 1 base, with 20 bases spanning the gap.

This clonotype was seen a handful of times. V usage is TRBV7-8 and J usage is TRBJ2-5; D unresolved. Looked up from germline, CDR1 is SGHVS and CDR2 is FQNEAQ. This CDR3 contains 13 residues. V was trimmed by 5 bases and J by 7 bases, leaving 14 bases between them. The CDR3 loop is CASSAGGYRTQYF. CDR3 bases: TGTGCCAGCAGCGCTGGCGGATATCGGACCCAGTACTTC.

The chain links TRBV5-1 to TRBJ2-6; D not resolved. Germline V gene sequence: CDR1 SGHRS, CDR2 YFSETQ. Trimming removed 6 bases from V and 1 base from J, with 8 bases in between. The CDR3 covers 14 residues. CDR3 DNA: TGCGCCAGCACGGATTATTCTGGGGCCAACGTCCTGACTTTC. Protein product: CASTDYSGANVLTF.